Listed here are 22 T cell receptor beta chains from one sample, sequenced in a study of PD-L1 blockade in urothelial cancer. Time point here: pretreatment peripheral blood. Profiling relied on immunoSEQ multiplex PCR, and the TCRdb table lists in-frame clones only, not all of them. This table has fewer than 80,000 clones, 81% appearing once. The sequences come from PBMCs, collected around atezolizumab (anti-PD-L1) treatment. The receptors derive from a man aged 70 or older with urothelial cancer.

J is TRBJ2-2 and V is TRBV5-1, with a tentative D call TRBD2 (5 bases). V dropped 4 bases and J dropped 2 bases, with 18 bases sitting between them. The CDR3 is 17 amino acids. Per germline, CDR1 SGHRS and CDR2 YFSETQ. CDR3 sequence reads: CASSLRPRATNTGELFF. CDR3 DNA: TGCGCCAGCAGCCTTCGCCCGAGGGCAACTAACACCGGGGAGCTGTTTTTT.

DNA of the CDR3: TGTGCCAGCAGCGTAGAGGGTAGCGGGAGGGGAGGGGAGCAGTTCTTC. It yields the protein CASSVEGSGRGGEQFF. The chain employs TRBV9 and TRBJ2-1; TRBD2 matches at 11 bases. The CDR3 sequence is 16 residues long. The junction had 9 bases not matched to a gene; V was cut back by 0 bases and J by 10 bases. Germline CDR1 and CDR2: SGDLS and YYNGEE.

The chain is built from TRBV5-1 and TRBJ2-1, with 7 nucleotides matching TRBD1. CDR3 length equals 16 residues. Germline CDR1 SGHRS, CDR2 YFSETQ. V lost 3 bases and J lost 3; bases outside the gene matches: 9. DNA of the CDR3: TGCGCCAGCAGCTCGGAAAAGGGGGCCGGCTACAATGAGCAGTTCTTC. It specifies CASSSEKGAGYNEQFF.

This clone was picked up one time. The V call is TRBV6-1, the J call TRBJ1-1, with no clear D. The CDR3 is 15 amino acids. Trimming left V 2 bases short and J 5 bases short, with 15 bases between. Germline-derived CDR1 and CDR2 are MNHNS and SASEGT. This CDR3 reads CASSEIYTVWTEAFF. DNA for the CDR3: TGTGCCAGCAGTGAAATCTATACCGTCTGGACTGAAGCTTTCTTT.

CDR3 sequence reads: CASNPDRRDRDGKLFF. As DNA, the CDR3 is TGTGCCAGCAACCCCGACCGCAGGGACAGGGACGGAAAACTGTTTTTT. This chain uses TRBV28 with TRBJ1-4; TRBD1 aligns across 9 bases. V trimming: 7 bases; J trimming: 10 bases; junction bases outside the gene matches: 16. This CDR3 has 16 residues. Germline V lookup: CDR1 MDHEN, CDR2 SYDVKM.

The chain employs TRBV2 and TRBJ1-2; the D gene is possibly TRBD1 (6 bases). Deletions cut 2 bases from V and 0 bases from J, with 10 bases between. The CDR3 has 15 residues. Germline-derived CDR1 and CDR2 are SNHLY and FYNNEI. The CDR3 coding sequence is TGTGCCAGCAGTGAAACAGGGATAGCTAACTATGGCTACACCTTC. Its translation is CASSETGIANYGYTF.

The gene calls are TRBV28 and TRBJ1-5; D might be TRBD1 (5 bases). The CDR3 is 15 residues long. Germline V lookup: CDR1 MDHEN, CDR2 SYDVKM. V was shortened by 3 bases and J by 4 bases, with 13 bases between the two germline ends. CDR3 DNA: TGTGCCAGCAGTTTTTCCAGGGAGGGAAATCAGCCCCAGCATTTT. Its translation: CASSFSREGNQPQHF.

The chain uses TRBV2 and TRBJ1-5, with D perhaps matching TRBD1 (5 bases). Looked up from germline, CDR1 is SNHLY and CDR2 is FYNNEI. V was pared by 6 bases and J by 1 base, with 13 bases between. The CDR3 has 15 amino acids. The CDR3 coding sequence is TGTGCCAGCAGCTTCTCGGGACTGAGCAATCAGCCCCAGCATTTT. Encoded protein: CASSFSGLSNQPQHF.

The chain uses TRBV16 and TRBJ1-5; the match to TRBD1 covers 10 bases. This CDR3 spans 14 amino acids. Germline loops: CDR1 KGHSY, CDR2 FQNENV. V shed 4 bases, J shed 5 bases, and the junction held 2 bases outside the gene matches. In DNA form, the CDR3 reads TGTGCCAGCAGCCCGACAGGGGGCTATCAGCCCCAGCATTTT. It yields the protein CASSPTGGYQPQHF.

This clone was observed a handful of times. This chain links TRBV19 with TRBJ1-2; possibly TRBD1 for D (6 bases). Germline values: CDR1 LNHDA, CDR2 SQIVND (reference sequence). The CDR3 is 15 amino acids. The V gene lost 6 bases and the J gene lost 3 bases, with 17 bases spanning the gap. CDR3 sequence: CASSLPGQPDYGYTF. The DNA for the CDR3 is TGTGCCAGTAGCCTCCCCGGACAGCCGGACTATGGCTACACCTTC.

This clone was seen more than once but under ten times. The genes are TRBV19 and TRBJ1-5; D remains ambiguous. Germline CDR1 LNHDA, CDR2 SQIVND (reference sequence). The CDR3 has 12 amino acids. Trimming stripped 11 bases from V and 1 base from J, with 9 bases between. The CDR3 coding sequence is TGTGCCTCCTCGGGGAGCAATCAGCCCCAGCATTTT. Translation: CASSGSNQPQHF.

The genes are TRBV29-1 and TRBJ2-5; weak D call: TRBD1 (6 bases). V gave up 4 bases and J gave up 9 bases, with 12 bases separating them. The germline V gene encodes CDR1 SQVTM and CDR2 ANQGSEA. The CDR3 covers 11 residues. The CDR3 loop is CSVGTEAAQYF. CDR3 nucleotide sequence: TGCAGCGTTGGGACAGAAGCGGCCCAGTACTTC.

DNA of the CDR3: TGTGCCAGCAGCTTAGTGGACAGCAGAATGAACACTGAAGCTTTCTTT. As protein: CASSLVDSRMNTEAFF. The chain joins TRBV7-8 to TRBJ1-1; maybe TRBD1 (6 bases). The V and J ends lost 1 base and 0 bases respectively, with 12 bases between them. The CDR3 is 16 residues long. From germline, CDR1 is SGHVS and CDR2 FQNEAQ.

The chain is built from TRBV6-5 and TRBJ1-4, with no clear D. Trimming pared 5 bases from V and 0 bases from J, leaving 10 bases between. The CDR3 sequence is 15 residues long. CDR1 is MNHEY and CDR2 is SVGAGI in the germline V gene. CDR3 in DNA: TGTGCCAGCAGTCCACAGCAAGCAACTAATGAAAAACTGTTTTTT. It specifies CASSPQQATNEKLFF.

The rearrangement joins TRBV30 to TRBJ2-7; D perhaps matches TRBD2 (6 bases). V lost 5 bases and J lost 2, with 16 bases in between. Germline CDR1 is GTSNPN and CDR2 is SVGIG (reference sequence). This CDR3 is 14 amino acids long. The CDR3 loop reads CAWEKRVATYEQYF. CDR3 bases: TGTGCCTGGGAGAAGCGGGTTGCAACCTACGAGCAGTACTTC. The full variable domain, in which reference TRBV30 and TRBJ2-7 provide the parts outside the CDR3, is SQTIHQWPATLVQPVGSPLSLECTVEGTSNPNLYWYRQAAGRGLQLLFYSVGIGQISSEVPQNLSASRPQDRQFILSSKKLLLSDSGFYLCAWEKRVATYEQYFGPGTRLTVT.

The J gene is TRBJ2-4, the V gene TRBV7-2, with TRBD2 as a possible D gene (6 bases). The V and J ends lost 4 bases and 6 bases respectively, with 10 bases between them. Germline CDR1 reads SGHTA; CDR2 reads FQGNSA. The CDR3 covers 13 residues. Here the CDR3 reads CASSSTAGNIQYF. The CDR3 nucleotides are TGTGCCAGCAGCTCCACAGCGGGAAACATTCAGTACTTC. The full variable domain, completed using reference TRBV7-2 and TRBJ2-4, is GAGVSQSPSNKVTEKGKDVELRCDPISGHTALYWYRQSLGQGLEFLIYFQGNSAPDKSGLPSDRFSAERTGGSVSTLTIQRTQQEDSAVYLCASSSTAGNIQYFGAGTRLSVL.

The chain is built from TRBV19 and TRBJ1-1; D not resolved. The CDR3 is 15 amino acids. V was pared by 1 base and J by 4 bases, with 13 bases between. Germline V gives CDR1 LNHDA, CDR2 SQIVND (reference sequence). This CDR3 reads CASSIGAQVSTEAFF. CDR3 nucleotides: TGTGCCAGTAGTATAGGGGCTCAGGTTAGCACTGAAGCTTTCTTT.

The rearrangement uses TRBV28 and TRBJ1-4, with D possibly TRBD1 on 5 matching bases. V was clipped by 4 bases and J by 8 bases, with 14 bases between them. Germline CDR1 MDHEN, CDR2 SYDVKM. This CDR3 comprises 14 residues. The chain's CDR3 is CASSSTTAGEKLFF. The CDR3 coding sequence is TGTGCCAGCAGTTCGACCACAGCAGGGGAAAAACTGTTTTTT.

This clone has more than one count but fewer than ten. Other DNA sequences in this specimen translate into the identical CDR3. This chain connects TRBV4-1 to TRBJ1-1, with D unresolved. With 0 bases removed from V and 6 bases from J, the gap between germline ends came to 14 bases. CDR3 size: 15 residues. Germline CDR1 is MGHRA and CDR2 is YSYEKL. CDR3 nucleotide sequence: TGCGCCAGCAGCCAAGAAGCTGAGGGTCTTCCTGAAGCTTTCTTT. Protein: CASSQEAEGLPEAFF.

The rearrangement uses TRBV11-2 and TRBJ1-4; D call uncertain. Trimming took off 2 bases at V and 8 bases at J, with 9 bases between the two ends. CDR3 length: 13 residues. Germline CDR1 SGHAT, CDR2 FQNNGV. The CDR3 spells CASSLNSREKLFF. The CDR3 coding sequence is TGTGCCAGCAGCTTAAACAGTAGGGAAAAACTGTTTTTT. The whole variable domain, filled in from reference TRBV11-2 and TRBJ1-4, reads EAGVAQSPRYKIIEKRQSVAFWCNPISGHATLYWYQQILGQGPKLLIQFQNNGVVDDSQLPKDRFSAERLKGVDSTLKIQPAKLEDSAVYLCASSLNSREKLFFGSGTQLSVL.

This clone was seen more than once but under ten times. V usage is TRBV27 and J usage is TRBJ1-1; the match to TRBD1 covers 12 bases. Trimming cost V 3 bases and J 11 bases; bases outside gene matches: 4. From germline, CDR1 is MNHEY and CDR2 SMNVEV (reference sequence). This CDR3 region has 13 residues. CDR3 protein: CASSLGTGGMAFF. The CDR3 DNA sequence: TGTGCCAGCAGTTTGGGGACAGGGGGCATGGCTTTCTTT.

The rearrangement uses TRBV7-8 and TRBJ2-7; 9 nucleotides align to TRBD2. V lost 4 bases to trimming and J lost 1 base; unmatched junction nucleotides: 5. Germline assignment: CDR1 SGHVS and CDR2 FQNEAQ. The CDR3 covers 15 residues. The CDR3 DNA reads as TGTGCCAGCAGCTACCTGACTAGCGGATCCTACGAGCAGTACTTC. It yields the protein CASSYLTSGSYEQYF.